The clone carrying this T cell receptor beta chain has more than one count but fewer than ten. This entry comes from a study of T-cell reconstitution after alpha-beta-depleted transplantation in children. The V gene's germline CDR1 is ENHRY and CDR2 SYGVKD. The germline V and J ends were trimmed by 8 bases and 0 bases, with 8 bases remaining between them. The CDR3 runs to 12 residues. TCRbeta library construction was performed incorporating unique molecular identifiers. Each CDR3 protein gets one entry after TCRdb re-called the PCR reads with MiXCR. The sample includes about 980,000 distinct CDR3 sequences, roughly 29% of them seen just once.

The clonotype was recovered from a boy under three years old who had a stem cell transplant for SCID, so the T cells may come from the graft donor. This chain uses TRBV10-3 with TRBJ2-7, with unresolved D. The specimen comprised PBMCs, mostly from graft donor cells, sampled 360 days after TCRalphabeta/CD19-depleted stem cell transplant. In DNA, the CDR3 is TGTGCCATCGGGAAGAGCTCCTACGAGCAGTACTTC. This gives the protein CAIGKSSYEQYF.